This T cell receptor (beta chain) derives from a study of blood T cell repertoires in COVID-19. This CDR3 region has 14 residues. Trimming took off 0 bases at V and 2 bases at J, with 8 bases between the two ends. CDR1 is LGHDT, CDR2 YNNKEL, per germline (reference sequence). The authors' processing: Using reference gene primer amplification, nucleated cell counts were estimated. Only in-frame clones appear in the TCRdb table, and some are missing; sequencing was by immunoSEQ multiplex PCR. The V and J calls and clone size were taken over from that table, and D and trimming were inferred from the DNA. The sample yields fewer than 250,000 clones, around nine tenths seen once.

The chain combines TRBV3-1 (or the pseudogene TRBV3-2) with TRBJ2-7; D remains ambiguous. The sample consisted of peripheral blood. The sequence derives from a man in his forties with acute or convalescent COVID-19. CDR3 DNA: TGTGCCAGCAGCCAAGAAGGCAGCGCCTACGAGCAGTACTTC. This encodes CASSQEGSAYEQYF.